A single T cell receptor beta chain is shown here with its context. Its recognized antigen is unknown. It has no much larger one-base neighbor in the sample; base qualities were not kept. The data originate from a study of blood T cell repertoires in COVID-19 (dated by TCRdb to about 2020). Turning to the overall study: Samples covering the acute and convalescent phases of COVID-19 were provided by collaborators in the United States, Italy and Spain. The material from the prospective study consisted of cDNA or gDNA derived from T cells, B-cell-depleted T cells, or PBMCs. The dataset comprised deeply sampled blood TCRbeta repertoires from subjects exposed to, actively infected with, or recovered from COVID-19. A freely available public database, intended as a resource for researchers studying the immune response to SARS-CoV-2, is where the repertoires were released. Samples were obtained from the ongoing ImmuneRACE study (first 160 participants) and from some 1,200 subjects provided by 6 global collaborators. Sample metadata almost always included a de-identified subject ID, COVID-19 status, age in years and sex. Where HLA class I and class II types were available, the types were taken from metadata supplied by the sample provider, not from assay-based typing. Broad study findings and their caveats: The quantity of clinical and demographic metadata differed by source and by participant and was supplied without curation.

TCRbeta CDR3 regions were amplified from genomic DNA by means of the immunoSEQ Assay, a bias-controlled multiplex PCR. On the authors' methods: Within the assay, amplification of reference gene primers was used to estimate how many nucleated cells each sample contained. To quantify the absolute abundance of each unique TCRbeta CDR3 rearrangement, sequence reads were collapsed and filtered. For each sample, productive Simpson clonality was calculated by taking the square root of Simpson's diversity index across productive rearrangements. The table was pulled from immuneACCESS by TCRdb, which kept in-frame rearrangements only. Such tables lose some clones; where checked, under half of the loss comes from unresolved V genes, and the rest has no known cause. V and J calls and clone size come straight from that table; D and trimming were deduced from the DNA. Recorded for this sample are over 150,000 clones; roughly 80% of them occurred a single time. Around 10% of the sample is held by the ten biggest clonotypes.

The CDR3 goes from the cysteine to the phenylalanine over 13 residues. The sequence is cut down to CDR3 DNA, 39 bases in frame from base 1. The junction shows trimming of 5 bases on V and 7 bases on J, and the gene matches do not reach 4 bases of it. Sequences LGHNT (CDR1) and FRNRAP (CDR2) are obtained from the germline V gene. One collaborating source in Seattle enrolled patients while the patients were actively infected and followed the patients over time throughout the course of disease. The collaborating institutions used their own protocols to collect whole blood in K2EDTA tubes. For TCRbeta analysis, collaborators shipped samples as frozen whole blood, isolated PBMCs, or DNA extracted from either of those sample types.

The rearranged chain carries TRBV12-5 and TRBJ1-5; TRBD1 fits 8 bases in the junction. The source material was peripheral blood. This clonotype was sampled from a woman aged 55-75 years with COVID-19, enrolled during active disease. The DNA is as follows: TGTGCTAGTGGTCCGACAGGGGCCCAGCCCCAGCATTTT. The encoded protein is CASGPTGAQPQHF.